The clone carrying this TCR beta chain has only one observation. As yet, its antigen is unknown. This specimen comes from a study of cytomegalovirus exposure and HLA in healthy donors. Background on the study: Roughly 80% of 350 to 400 genotyped donors fell in the Caucasian-associated ancestry cluster. Overall study results and limits: As a later analysis showed, a missense DCLRE1C variant was linked to trimming of TCR beta V- and J-genes. There were 160 or so TCR beta chains listed as cytomegalovirus-associated. Being productive about 87% or about 30% of the time was typical of most TCR beta V segments in an earlier analysis.

Primers for the PCR totalled 60 Vbeta and 13 Jbeta. Sequenced by immunoSEQ multiplex PCR; TCRdb stores in-frame clones only, minus some. The table lists about 200,000 clones, about 81% of them singletons. This CDR3 comprises 15 residues. V shed 11 bases and J 2 bases; nucleotides not matched to a gene: 7. CDR1 MNHEY and CDR2 SMNVEV come from the germline V gene (reference sequence). The chain uses TRBV27 and TRBJ2-7, with TRBD2 matching 15 bases. The source material was PBMCs. The receptor was isolated from a woman in her thirties or forties in good health and CMV-seronegative. CDR3 sequence (DNA): TGTGCCGTCGGGACTAGCGGGAGGATCCCCTACGAGCAGTACTTC. It is translated as CAVGTSGRIPYEQYF.